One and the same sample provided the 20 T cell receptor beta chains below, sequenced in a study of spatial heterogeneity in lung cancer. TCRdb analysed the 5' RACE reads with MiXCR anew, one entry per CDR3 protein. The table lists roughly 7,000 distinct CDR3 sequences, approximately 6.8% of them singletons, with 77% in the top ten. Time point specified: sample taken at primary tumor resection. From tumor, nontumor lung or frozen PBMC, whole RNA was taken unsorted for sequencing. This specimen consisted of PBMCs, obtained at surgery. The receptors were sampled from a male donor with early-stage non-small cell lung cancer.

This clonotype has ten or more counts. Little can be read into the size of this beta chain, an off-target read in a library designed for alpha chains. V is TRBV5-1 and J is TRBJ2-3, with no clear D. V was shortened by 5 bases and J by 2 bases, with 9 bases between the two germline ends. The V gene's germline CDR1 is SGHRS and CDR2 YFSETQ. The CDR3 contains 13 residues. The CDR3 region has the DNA TGCGCCAGCAGTCCACAGATCACAGATACGCAGTATTTT. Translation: CASSPQITDTQYF.

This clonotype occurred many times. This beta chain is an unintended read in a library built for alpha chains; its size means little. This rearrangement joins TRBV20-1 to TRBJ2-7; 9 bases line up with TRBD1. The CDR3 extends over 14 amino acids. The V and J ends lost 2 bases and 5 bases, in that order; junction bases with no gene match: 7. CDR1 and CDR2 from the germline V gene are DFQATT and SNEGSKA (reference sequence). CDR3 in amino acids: CSARSGTGSDEQYF. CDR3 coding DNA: TGCAGTGCTAGATCTGGGACAGGGAGCGACGAGCAGTACTTC.

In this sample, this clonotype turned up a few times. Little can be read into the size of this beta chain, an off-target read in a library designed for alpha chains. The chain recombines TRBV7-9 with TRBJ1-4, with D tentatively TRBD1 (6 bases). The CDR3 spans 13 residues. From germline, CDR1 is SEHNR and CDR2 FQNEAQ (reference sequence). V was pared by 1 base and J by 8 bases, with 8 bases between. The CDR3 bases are TGTGCCAGCAGCTTAGACAGGGACGAAAAACTGTTTTTT. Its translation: CASSLDRDEKLFF.

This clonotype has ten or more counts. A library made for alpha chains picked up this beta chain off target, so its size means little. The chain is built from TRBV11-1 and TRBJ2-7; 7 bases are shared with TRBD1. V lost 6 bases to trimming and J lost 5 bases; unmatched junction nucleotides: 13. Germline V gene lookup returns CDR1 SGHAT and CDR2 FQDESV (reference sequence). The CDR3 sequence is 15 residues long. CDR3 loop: CASSPGPDRFNEQYF. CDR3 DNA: TGTGCCAGCAGTCCCGGCCCGGACAGGTTTAACGAGCAGTACTTC.

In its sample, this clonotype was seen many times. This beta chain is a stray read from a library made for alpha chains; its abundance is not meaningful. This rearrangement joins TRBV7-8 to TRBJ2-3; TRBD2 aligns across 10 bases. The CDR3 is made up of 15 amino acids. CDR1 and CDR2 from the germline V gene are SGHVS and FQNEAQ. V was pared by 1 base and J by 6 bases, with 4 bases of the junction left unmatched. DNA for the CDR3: TGTGCCAGCAGCTTAGGAGCGGGAGGGCGGGATACGCAGTATTTT. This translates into CASSLGAGGRDTQYF.

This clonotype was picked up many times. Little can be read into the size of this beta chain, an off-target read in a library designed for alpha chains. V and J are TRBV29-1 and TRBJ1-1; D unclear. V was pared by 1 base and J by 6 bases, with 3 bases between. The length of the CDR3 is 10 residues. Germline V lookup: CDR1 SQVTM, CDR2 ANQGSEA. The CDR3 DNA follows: TGCAGCGTTGAAGTCGCTGAAGCTTTCTTT. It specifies CSVEVAEAFF.

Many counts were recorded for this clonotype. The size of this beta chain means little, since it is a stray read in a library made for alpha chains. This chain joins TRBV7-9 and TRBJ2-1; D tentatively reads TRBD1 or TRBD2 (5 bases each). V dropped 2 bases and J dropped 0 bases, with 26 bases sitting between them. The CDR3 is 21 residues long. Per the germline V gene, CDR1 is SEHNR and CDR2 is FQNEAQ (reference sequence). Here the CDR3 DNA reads TGTGCCAGCAGCTTAAGCGAGCCGAGGGGCCAGACTATAAACTCCTACAATGAGCAGTTCTTC. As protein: CASSLSEPRGQTINSYNEQFF.

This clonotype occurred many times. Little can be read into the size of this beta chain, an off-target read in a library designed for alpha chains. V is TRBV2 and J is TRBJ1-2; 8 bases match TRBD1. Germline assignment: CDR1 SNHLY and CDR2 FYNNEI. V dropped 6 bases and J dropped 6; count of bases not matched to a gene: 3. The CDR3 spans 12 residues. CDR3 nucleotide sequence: TGTGCCAGCAGCCGACAGGGGAATGGCTACACCTTC. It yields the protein CASSRQGNGYTF.

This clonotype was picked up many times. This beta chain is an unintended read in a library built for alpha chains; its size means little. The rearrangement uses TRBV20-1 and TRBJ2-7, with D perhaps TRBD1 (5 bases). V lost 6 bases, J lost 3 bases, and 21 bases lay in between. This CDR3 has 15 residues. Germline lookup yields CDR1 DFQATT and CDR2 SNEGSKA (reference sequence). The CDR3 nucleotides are TGCAGTGCCTCGTCTGTGGGCGGTAGGGGCTACGAGCAGTACTTC. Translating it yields CSASSVGGRGYEQYF.

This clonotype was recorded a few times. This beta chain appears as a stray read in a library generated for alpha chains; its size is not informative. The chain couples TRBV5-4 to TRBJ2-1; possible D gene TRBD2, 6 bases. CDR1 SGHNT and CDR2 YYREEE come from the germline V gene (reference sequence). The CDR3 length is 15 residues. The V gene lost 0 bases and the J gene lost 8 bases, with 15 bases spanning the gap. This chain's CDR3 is CASSLEGTGGYEQFF. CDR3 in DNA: TGTGCCAGCAGCTTGGAAGGGACCGGGGGATATGAGCAGTTCTTC.

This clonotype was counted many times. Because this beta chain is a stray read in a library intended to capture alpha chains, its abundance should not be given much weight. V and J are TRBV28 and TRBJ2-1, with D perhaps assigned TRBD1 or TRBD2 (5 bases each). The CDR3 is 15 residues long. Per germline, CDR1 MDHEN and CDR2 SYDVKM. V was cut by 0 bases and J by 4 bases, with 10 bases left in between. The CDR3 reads CASSLWKGTYNEQFF. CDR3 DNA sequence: TGTGCCAGCAGTTTATGGAAGGGGACGTACAATGAGCAGTTCTTC.

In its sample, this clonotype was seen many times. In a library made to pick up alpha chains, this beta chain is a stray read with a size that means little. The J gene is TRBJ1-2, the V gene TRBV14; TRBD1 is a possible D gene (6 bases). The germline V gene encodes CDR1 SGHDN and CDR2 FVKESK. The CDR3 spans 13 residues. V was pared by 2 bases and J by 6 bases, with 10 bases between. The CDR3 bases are TGTGCCAGCAGCCAAACCCAGGGGAATGGCTACACCTTC. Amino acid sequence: CASSQTQGNGYTF.

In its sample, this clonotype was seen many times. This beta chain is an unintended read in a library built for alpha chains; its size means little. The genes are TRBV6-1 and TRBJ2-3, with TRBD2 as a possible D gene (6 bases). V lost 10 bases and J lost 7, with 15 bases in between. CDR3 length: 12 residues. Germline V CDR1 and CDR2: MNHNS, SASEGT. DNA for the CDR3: TGTGCCATTCCTTGGGAGGAGTATACGCAGTATTTT. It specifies CAIPWEEYTQYF.

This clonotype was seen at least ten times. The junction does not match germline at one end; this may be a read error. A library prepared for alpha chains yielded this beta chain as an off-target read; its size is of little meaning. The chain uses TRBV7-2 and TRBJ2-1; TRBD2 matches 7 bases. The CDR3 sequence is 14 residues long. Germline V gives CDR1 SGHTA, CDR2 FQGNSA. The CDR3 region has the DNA TGTGCCAGCAACTTAGCGAGACTAGCTGGCGAGCAGTTCTTC. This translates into CASNLARLAGEQFF. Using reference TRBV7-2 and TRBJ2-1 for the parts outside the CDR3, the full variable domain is GAGVSQSPSNKVTEKGKDVELRCDPISGHTALYWYRQSLGQGLEFLIYFQGNSAPDKSGLPSDRFSAERTGGSVSTLTIQRTQQEDSAVYLCASNLARLAGEQFFGPGTRLTVL.

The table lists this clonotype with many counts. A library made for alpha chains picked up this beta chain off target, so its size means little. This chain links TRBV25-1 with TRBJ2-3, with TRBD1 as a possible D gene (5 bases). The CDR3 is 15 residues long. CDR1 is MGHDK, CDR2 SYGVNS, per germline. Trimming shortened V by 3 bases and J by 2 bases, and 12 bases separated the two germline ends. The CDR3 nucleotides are TGTGCCAGCAGTGACCAGGGCCCCCACACAGATACGCAGTATTTT. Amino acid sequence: CASSDQGPHTDTQYF.

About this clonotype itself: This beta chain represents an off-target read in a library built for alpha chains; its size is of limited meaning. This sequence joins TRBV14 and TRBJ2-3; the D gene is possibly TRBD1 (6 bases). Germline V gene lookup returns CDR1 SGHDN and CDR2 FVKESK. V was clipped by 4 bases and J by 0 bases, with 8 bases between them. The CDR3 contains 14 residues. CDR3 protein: CASSPGQSTDTQYF. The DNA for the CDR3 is TGTGCCAGCAGCCCCGGACAGAGCACAGATACGCAGTATTTT.

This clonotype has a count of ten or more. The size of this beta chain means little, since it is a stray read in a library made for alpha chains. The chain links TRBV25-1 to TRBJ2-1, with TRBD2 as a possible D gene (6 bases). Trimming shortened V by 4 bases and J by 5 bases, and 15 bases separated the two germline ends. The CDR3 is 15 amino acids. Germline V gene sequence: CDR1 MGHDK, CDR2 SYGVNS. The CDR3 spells CASSGLSGENNEQFF. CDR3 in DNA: TGTGCCAGCAGTGGGCTGTCGGGGGAGAACAATGAGCAGTTCTTC.

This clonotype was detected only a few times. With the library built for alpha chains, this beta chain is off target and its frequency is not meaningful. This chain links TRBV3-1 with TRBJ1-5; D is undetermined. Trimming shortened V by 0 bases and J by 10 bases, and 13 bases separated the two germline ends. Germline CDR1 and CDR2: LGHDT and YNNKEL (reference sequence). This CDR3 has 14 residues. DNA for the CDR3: TGTGCCAGCAGCCAAGAAAGAGGGTCGGGACCCCAGCATTTT. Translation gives CASSQERGSGPQHF.

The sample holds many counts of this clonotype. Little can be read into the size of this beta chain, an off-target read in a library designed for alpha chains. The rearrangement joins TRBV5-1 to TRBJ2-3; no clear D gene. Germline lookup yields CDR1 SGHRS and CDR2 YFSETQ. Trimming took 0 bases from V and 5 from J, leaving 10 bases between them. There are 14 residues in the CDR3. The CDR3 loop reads CASSLATQRDTQYF. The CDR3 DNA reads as TGCGCCAGCAGCTTGGCGACCCAACGAGATACGCAGTATTTT.

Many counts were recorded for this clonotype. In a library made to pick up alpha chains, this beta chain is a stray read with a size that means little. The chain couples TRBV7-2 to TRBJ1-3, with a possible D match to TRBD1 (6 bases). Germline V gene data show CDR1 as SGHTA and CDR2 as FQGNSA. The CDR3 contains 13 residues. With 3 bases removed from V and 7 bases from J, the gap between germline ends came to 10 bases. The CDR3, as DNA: TGTGCCAGCAGCTTGACCCAGGGGAACACCATATATTTT. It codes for CASSLTQGNTIYF.